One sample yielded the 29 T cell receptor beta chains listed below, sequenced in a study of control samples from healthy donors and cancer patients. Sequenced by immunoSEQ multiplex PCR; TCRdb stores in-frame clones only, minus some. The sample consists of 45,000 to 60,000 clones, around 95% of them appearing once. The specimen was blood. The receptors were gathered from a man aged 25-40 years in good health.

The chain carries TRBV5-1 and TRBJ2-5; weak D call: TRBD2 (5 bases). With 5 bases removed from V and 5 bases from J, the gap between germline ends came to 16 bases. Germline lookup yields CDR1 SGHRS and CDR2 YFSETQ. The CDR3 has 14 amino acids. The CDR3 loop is CASRFGVDVETQYF. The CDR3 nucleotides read TGCGCCAGCAGGTTCGGGGTAGATGTGGAGACCCAGTACTTC.

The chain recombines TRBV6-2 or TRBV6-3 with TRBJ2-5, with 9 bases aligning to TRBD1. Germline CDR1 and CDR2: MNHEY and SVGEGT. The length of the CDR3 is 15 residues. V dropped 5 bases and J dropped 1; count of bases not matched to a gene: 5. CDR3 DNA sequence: TGTGCCAGCAGTGAGGGGACAGGGTCCCAAGAGACCCAGTACTTC. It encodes CASSEGTGSQETQYF.

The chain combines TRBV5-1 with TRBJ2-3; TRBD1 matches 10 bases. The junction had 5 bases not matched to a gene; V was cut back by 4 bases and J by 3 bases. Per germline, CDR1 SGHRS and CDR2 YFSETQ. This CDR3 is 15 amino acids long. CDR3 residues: CASSVGTGVTDTQYF. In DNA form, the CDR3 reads TGCGCCAGCAGCGTTGGGACAGGGGTTACAGATACGCAGTATTTT.

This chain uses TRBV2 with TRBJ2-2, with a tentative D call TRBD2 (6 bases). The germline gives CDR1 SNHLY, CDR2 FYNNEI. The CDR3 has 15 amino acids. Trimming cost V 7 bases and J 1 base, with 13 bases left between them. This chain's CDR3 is CASIHGTGNTGELFF. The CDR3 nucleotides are TGTGCCAGCATACACGGGACTGGGAACACCGGGGAGCTGTTTTTT.

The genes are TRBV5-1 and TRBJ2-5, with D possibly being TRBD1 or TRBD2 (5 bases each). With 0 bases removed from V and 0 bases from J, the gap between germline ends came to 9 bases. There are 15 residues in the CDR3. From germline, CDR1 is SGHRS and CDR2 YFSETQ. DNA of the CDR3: TGCGCCAGCAGCTTGGAGGGGACGGACCAAGAGACCCAGTACTTC. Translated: CASSLEGTDQETQYF.

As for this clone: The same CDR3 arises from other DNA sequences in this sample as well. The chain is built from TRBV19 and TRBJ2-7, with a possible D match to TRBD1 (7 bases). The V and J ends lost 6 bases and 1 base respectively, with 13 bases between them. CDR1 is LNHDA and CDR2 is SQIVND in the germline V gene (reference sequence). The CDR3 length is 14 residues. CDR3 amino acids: CASSPTGRSYEQYF. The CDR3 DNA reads TGTGCCAGTAGCCCGACAGGGAGGTCCTACGAGCAGTACTTC.

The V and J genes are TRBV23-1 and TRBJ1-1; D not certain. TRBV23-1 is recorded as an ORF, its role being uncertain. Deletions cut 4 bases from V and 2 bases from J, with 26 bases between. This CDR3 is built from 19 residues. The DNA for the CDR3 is TGCGCCAGCAGTCCCAGGCGGGCGGCAGACGAGCGGGTCAACACTGAAGCTTTCTTT. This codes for CASSPRRAADERVNTEAFF.

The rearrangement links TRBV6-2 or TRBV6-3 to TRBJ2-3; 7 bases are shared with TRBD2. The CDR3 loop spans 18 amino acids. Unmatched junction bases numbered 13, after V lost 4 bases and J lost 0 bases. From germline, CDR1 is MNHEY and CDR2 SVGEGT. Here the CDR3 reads CASSFPRLALTSTDTQYF. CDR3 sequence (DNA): TGTGCCAGCAGTTTTCCACGACTAGCACTTACTAGCACAGATACGCAGTATTTT.

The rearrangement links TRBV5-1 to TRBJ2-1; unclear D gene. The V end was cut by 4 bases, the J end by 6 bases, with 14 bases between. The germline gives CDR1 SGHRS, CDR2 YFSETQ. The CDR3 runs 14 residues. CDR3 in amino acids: CASSTPDPRNEQFF. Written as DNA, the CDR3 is TGCGCCAGCAGCACCCCAGACCCCCGCAATGAGCAGTTCTTC.

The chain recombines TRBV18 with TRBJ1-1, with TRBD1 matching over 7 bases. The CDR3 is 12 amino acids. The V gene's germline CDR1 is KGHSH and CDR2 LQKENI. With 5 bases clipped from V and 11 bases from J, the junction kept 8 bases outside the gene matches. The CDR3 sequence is CASSSEGARAFF. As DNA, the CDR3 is TGTGCCAGCTCATCGGAGGGGGCGCGGGCTTTCTTT. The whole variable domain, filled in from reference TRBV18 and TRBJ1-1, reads NAGVMQNPRHLVRRRGQEARLRCSPMKGHSHVYWYRQLPEEGLKFMVYLQKENIIDESGMPKERFSAEFPKEGPSILRIQQVVRGDSAAYFCASSSEGARAFFGQGTRLTVV.

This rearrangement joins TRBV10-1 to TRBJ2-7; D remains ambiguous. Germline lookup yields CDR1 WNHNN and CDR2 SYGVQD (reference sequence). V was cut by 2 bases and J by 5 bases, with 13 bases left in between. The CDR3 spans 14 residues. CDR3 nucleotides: TGCGCCAGCAGTGAGGTCGGATCTATCCACGAGCAGTACTTC. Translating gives CASSEVGSIHEQYF.

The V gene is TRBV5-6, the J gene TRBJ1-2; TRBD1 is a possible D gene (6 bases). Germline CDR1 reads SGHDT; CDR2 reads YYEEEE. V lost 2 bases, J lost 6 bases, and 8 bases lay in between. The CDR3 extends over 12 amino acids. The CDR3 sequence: CASSLGGHGYTF. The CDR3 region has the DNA TGTGCCAGCAGCTTAGGGGGACATGGCTACACCTTC. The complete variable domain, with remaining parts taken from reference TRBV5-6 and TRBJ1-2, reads DAGVTQSPTHLIKTRGQQVTLRCSPKSGHDTVSWYQQALGQGPQFIFQYYEEEERQRGNFPDRFSGHQFPNYSSELNVNALLLGDSALYLCASSLGGHGYTFGSGTRLTVV.

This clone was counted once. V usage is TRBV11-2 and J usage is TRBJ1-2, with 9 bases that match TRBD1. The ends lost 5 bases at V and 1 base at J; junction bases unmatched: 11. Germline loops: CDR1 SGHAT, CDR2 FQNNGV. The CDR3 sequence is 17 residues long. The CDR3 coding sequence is TGTGCCAGCAGCCCGCGGACAGGGGAGTTTCGTAACTATGGCTACACCTTC. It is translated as CASSPRTGEFRNYGYTF. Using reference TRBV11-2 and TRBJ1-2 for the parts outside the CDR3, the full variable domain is EAGVAQSPRYKIIEKRQSVAFWCNPISGHATLYWYQQILGQGPKLLIQFQNNGVVDDSQLPKDRFSAERLKGVDSTLKIQPAKLEDSAVYLCASSPRTGEFRNYGYTFGSGTRLTVV.

The CDR3 loop reads CASSVVENSGNTIYF. DNA for the CDR3: TGTGCCAGCAGCGTTGTCGAGAACTCTGGAAACACCATATATTTT. The chain uses TRBV7-9 and TRBJ1-3; D gene uncertain. The germline CDR1 and CDR2 sequences are SEHNR and FQNEAQ (reference sequence). V lost 5 bases and J 0 bases, leaving 11 bases between the germline ends. The CDR3 has 15 amino acids.

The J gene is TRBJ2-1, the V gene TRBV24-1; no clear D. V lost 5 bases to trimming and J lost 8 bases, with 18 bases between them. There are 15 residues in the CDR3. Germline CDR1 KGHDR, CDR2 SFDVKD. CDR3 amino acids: CATSGAGTLGDEQFF. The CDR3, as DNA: TGTGCCACCAGTGGGGCAGGTACCCTAGGCGATGAGCAGTTCTTC.

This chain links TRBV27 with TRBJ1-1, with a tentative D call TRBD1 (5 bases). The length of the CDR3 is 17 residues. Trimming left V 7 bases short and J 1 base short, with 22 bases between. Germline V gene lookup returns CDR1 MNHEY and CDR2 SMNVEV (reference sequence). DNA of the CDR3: TGTGCCAGCATCCCCCTAGGGCAGGGTCTGGGGAACACTGAAGCTTTCTTT. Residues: CASIPLGQGLGNTEAFF.

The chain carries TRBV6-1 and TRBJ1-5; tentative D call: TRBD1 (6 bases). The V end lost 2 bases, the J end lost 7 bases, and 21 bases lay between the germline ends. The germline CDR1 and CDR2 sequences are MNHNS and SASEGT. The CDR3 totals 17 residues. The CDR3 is CASSEIWDMVFGQPQHF. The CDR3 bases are TGTGCCAGCAGTGAAATTTGGGACATGGTATTTGGACAGCCCCAGCATTTT.

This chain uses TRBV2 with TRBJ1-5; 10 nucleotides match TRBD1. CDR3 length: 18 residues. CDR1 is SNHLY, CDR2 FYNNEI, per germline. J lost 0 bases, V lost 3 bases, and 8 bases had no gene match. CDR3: CASSDRTGGIYSNQPQHF. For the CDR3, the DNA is TGTGCCAGCAGTGATAGGACAGGGGGGATTTATAGCAATCAGCCCCAGCATTTT. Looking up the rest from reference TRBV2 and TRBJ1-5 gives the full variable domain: EPEVTQTPSHQVTQMGQEVILRCVPISNHLYFYWYRQILGQKVEFLVSFYNNEISEKSEIFDDQFSVERPDGSNFTLKIRSTKLEDSAMYFCASSDRTGGIYSNQPQHFGDGTRLSIL.

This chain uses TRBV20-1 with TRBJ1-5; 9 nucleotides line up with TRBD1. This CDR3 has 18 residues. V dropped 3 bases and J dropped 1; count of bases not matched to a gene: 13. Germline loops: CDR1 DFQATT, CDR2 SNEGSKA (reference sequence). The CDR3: CSASDRDRELMSNQPQHF. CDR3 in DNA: TGCAGTGCTAGTGACCGGGACAGGGAATTAATGAGCAATCAGCCCCAGCATTTT.

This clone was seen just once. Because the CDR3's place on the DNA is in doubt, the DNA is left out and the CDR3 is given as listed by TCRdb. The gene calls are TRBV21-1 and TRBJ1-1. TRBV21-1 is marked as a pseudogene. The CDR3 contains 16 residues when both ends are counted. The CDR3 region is CASSNWQVGGGTEAFF.

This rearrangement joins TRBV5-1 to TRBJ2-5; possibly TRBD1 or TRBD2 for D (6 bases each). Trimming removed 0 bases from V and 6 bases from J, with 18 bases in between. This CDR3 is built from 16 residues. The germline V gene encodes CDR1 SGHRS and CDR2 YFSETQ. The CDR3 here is CASSLEGGRSRQTQYF. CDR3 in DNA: TGCGCCAGCAGCTTGGAGGGGGGTCGGAGTCGGCAGACCCAGTACTTC.

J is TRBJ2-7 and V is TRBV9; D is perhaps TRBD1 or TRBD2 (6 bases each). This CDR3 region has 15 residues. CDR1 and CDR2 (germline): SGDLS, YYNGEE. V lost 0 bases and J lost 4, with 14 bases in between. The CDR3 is CASSVGGGGMYEQYF. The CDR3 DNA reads TGTGCCAGCAGCGTAGGAGGGGGAGGCATGTACGAGCAGTACTTC.

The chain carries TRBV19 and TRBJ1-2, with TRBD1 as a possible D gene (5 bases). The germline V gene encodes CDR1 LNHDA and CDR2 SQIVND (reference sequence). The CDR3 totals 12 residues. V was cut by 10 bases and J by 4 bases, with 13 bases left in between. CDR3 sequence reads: CATKPDSYGYTF. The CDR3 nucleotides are TGTGCCACCAAACCCGACAGCTATGGCTACACCTTC.

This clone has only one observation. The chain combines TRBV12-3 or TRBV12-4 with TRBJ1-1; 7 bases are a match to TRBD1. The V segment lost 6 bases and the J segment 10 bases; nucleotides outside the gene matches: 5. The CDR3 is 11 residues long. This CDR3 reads CASSRQGLAFF. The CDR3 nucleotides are TGTGCCAGCAGCCGACAGGGTCTAGCTTTCTTT.

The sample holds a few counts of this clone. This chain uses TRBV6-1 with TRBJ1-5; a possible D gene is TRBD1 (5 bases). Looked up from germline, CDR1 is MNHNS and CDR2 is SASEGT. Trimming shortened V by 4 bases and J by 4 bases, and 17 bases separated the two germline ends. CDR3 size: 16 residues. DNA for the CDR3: TGTGCCAGCAGTGGGGCCTCAGGGTTGAAGAATCAGCCCCAGCATTTT. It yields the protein CASSGASGLKNQPQHF.

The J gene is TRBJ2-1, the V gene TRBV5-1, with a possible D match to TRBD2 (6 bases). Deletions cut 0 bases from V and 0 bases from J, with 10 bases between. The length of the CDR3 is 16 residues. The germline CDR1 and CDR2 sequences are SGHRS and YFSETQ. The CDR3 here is CASSLVGGSSYNEQFF. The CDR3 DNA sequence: TGCGCCAGCAGCTTGGTGGGGGGAAGCTCCTACAATGAGCAGTTCTTC.

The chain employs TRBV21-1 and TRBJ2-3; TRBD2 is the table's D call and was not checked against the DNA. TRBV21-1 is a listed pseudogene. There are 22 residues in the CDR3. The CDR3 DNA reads TGTGCCAGCAGCCTAGAGGGAGGACCCCTGCTCGCGGGAGGGAGAGGGACAGATACGCAGTATTTT. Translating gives CASSLEGGPLLAGGRGTDTQYF.

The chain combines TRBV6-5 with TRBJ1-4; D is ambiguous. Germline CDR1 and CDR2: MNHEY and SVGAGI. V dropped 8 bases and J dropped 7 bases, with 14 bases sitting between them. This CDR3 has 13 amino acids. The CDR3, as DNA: TGTGCCAGCGGATATGCGGATGGTGAAAAACTGTTTTTT. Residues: CASGYADGEKLFF.

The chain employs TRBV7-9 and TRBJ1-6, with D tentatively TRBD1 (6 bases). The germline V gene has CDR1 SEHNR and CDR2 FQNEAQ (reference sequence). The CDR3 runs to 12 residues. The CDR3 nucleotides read TGTGCAGTGGGGGCTTATAATTCACCCCTCCACTTT. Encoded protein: CAVGAYNSPLHF.